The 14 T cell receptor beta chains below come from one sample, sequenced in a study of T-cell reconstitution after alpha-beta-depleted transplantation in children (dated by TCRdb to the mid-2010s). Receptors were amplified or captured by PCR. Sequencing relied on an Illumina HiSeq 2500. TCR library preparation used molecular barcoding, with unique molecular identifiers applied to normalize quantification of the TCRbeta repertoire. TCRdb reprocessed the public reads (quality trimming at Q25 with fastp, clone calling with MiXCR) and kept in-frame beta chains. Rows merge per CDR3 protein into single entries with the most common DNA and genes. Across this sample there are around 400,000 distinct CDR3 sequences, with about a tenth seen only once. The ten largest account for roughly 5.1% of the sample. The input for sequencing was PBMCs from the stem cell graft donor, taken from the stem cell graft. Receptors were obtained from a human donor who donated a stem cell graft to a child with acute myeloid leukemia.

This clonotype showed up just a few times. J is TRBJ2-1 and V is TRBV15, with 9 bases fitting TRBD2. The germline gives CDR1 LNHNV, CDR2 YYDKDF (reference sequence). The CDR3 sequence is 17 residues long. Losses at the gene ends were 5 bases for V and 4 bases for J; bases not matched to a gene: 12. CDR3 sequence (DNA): TGTGCCACCAGCGGGTACCGACAAGCGGGGGGATACAATGAGCAGTTCTTC. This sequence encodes CATSGYRQAGGYNEQFF.

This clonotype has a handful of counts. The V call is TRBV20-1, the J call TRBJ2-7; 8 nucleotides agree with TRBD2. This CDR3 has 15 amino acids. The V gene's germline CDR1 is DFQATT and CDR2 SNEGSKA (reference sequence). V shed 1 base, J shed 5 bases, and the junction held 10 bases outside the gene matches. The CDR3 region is CSARAPGGGRNEQYF. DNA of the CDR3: TGCAGTGCTAGAGCGCCGGGAGGGGGTAGAAACGAGCAGTACTTC.

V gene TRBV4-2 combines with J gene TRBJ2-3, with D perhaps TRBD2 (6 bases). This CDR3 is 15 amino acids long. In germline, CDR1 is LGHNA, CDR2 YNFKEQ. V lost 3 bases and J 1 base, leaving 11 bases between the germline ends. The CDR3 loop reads CASSQGRGGTDTQYF. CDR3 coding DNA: TGTGCCAGCAGCCAGGGGCGGGGCGGCACAGATACGCAGTATTTT.

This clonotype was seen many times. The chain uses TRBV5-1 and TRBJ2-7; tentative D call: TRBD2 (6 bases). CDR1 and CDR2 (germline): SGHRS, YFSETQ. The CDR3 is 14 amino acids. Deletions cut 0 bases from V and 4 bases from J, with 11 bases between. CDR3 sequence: CASSLELGGYEQYF. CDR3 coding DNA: TGCGCCAGCAGCTTGGAACTGGGGGGATACGAGCAGTACTTC.

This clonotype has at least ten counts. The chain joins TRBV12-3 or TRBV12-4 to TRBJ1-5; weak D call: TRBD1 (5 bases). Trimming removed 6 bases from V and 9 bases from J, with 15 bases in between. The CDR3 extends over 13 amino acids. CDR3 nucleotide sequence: TGTGCCAGCAGCTTACAGGCAGTGGGGCCCCAGCATTTT. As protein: CASSLQAVGPQHF.

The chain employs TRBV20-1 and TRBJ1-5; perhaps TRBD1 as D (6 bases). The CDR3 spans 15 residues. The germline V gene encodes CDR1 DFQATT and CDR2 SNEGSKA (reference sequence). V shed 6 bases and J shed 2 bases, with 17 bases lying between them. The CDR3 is CSAQEGGGGNQPQHF. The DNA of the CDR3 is TGCAGTGCCCAAGAGGGAGGGGGTGGCAATCAGCCCCAGCATTTT.

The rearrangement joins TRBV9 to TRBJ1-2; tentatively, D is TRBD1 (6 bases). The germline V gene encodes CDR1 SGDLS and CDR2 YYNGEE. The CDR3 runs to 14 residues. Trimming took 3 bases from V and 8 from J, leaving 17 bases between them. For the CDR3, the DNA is TGTGCCAGCAGCGCTTGGGACATCCAGACAGGCTACACCTTC. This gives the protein CASSAWDIQTGYTF.

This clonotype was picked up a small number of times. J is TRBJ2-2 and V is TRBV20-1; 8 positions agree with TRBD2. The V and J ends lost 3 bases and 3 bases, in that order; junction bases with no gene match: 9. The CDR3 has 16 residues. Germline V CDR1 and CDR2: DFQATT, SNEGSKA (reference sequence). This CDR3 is CSASGAGDVYTGELFF. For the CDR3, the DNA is TGCAGTGCTAGTGGAGCGGGAGACGTATACACCGGGGAGCTGTTTTTT.

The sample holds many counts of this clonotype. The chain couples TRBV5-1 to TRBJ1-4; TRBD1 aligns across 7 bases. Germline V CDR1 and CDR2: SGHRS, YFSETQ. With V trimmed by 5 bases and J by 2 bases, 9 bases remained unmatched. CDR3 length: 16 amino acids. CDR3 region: CASSQTGEFTNEKLFF. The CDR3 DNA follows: TGCGCCAGCAGTCAAACAGGGGAGTTCACTAATGAAAAACTGTTTTTT.

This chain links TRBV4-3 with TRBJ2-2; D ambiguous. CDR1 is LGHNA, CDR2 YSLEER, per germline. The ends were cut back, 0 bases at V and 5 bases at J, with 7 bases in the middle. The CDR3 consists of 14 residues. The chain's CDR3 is CASSQDEETGELFF. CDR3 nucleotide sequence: TGCGCCAGCAGCCAAGATGAAGAGACCGGGGAGCTGTTTTTT.

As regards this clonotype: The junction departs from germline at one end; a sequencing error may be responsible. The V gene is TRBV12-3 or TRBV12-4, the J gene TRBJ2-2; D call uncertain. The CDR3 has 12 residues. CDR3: CASSLNNGELFF. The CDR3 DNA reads TGTGCCAGCAGTTTAAACAACGGGGAGCTGTTTTTT.

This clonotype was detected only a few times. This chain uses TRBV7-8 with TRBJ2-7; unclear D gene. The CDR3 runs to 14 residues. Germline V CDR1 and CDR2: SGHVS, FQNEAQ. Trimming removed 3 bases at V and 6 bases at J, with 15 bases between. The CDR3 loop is CASSFVPKVGEQYF. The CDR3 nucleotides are TGTGCCAGCAGCTTTGTCCCGAAGGTCGGCGAGCAGTACTTC.

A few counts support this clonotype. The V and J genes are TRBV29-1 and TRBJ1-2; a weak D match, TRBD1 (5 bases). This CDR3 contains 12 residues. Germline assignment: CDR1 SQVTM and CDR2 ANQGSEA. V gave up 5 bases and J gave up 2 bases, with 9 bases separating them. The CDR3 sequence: CSVTGANYGYTF. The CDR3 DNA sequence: TGCAGCGTTACAGGAGCAAACTATGGCTACACCTTC.

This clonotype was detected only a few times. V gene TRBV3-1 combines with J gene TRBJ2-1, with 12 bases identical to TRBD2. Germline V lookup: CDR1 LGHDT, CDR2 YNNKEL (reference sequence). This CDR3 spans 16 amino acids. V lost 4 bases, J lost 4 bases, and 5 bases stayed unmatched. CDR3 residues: CASSLSSGGAYNEQFF. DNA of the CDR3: TGTGCCAGCAGCCTTTCTAGCGGGGGGGCTTACAATGAGCAGTTCTTC.